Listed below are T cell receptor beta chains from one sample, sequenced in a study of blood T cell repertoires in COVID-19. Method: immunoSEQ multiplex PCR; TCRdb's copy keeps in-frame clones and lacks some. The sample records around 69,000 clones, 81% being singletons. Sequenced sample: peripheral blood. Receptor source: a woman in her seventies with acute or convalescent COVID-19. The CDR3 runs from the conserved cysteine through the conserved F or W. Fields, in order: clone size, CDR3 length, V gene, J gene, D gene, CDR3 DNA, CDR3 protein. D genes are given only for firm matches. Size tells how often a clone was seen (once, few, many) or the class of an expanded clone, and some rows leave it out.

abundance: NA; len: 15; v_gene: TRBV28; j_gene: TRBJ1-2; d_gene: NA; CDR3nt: TGTGCCAGCAGCCGGGGGGGATATTCTGCCTATGGCTACACCTTC; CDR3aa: CASSRGGYSAYGYTF
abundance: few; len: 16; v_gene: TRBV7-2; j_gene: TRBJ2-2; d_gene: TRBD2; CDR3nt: TGTGCCAGCAGCTTAGGCGGGACTAGCGGGGCCGGGGAGCTGTTTTTT; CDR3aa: CASSLGGTSGAGELFF
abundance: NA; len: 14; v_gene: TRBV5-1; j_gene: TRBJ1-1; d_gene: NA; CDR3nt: TGCGCCAGCAGCCCAGCGCCAGCCAACACTGAAGCTTTCTTT; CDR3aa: CASSPAPANTEAFF
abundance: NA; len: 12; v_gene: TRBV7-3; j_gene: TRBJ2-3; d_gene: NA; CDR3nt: TGTGCCAGCAGCCAGACTGGAGATACGCAGTATTTT; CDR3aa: CASSQTGDTQYF
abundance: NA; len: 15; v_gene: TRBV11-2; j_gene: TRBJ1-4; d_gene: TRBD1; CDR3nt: TGTGCCAGCAGCTGGGACAGGGCGTCTAATGAAAAACTGTTTTTT; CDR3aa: CASSWDRASNEKLFF
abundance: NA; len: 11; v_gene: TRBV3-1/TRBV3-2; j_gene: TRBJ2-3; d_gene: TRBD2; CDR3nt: TGTGCCAGCCGGGGACTAGCTACGCAGTATTTT; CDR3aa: CASRGLATQYF
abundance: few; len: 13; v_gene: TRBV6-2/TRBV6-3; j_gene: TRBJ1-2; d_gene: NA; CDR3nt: TGTGCCAGCAGTCCCGGGGGGGCAGGTGGCTACACCTTC; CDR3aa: CASSPGGAGGYTF
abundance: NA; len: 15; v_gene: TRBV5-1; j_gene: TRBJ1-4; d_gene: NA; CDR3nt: TGCGCCAGCAGACCGGCTGACAGATACAATGAAAAACTGTTTTTT; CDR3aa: CASRPADRYNEKLFF
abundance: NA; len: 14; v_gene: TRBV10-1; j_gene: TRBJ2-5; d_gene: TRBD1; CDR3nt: TGCGCCAGCAGTATTGACAGGGCCCAAGAGACCCAGTACTTC; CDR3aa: CASSIDRAQETQYF
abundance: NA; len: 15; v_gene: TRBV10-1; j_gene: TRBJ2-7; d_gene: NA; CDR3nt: TGCGCCAGCAGTGACCATACCCGGGGTTCCTACGAGCAGTACTTC; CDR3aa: CASSDHTRGSYEQYF
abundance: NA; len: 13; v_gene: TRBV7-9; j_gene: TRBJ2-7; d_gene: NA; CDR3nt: TGTGCCAGCAGCTTTGGCAGCTCCTACGAGCAGTACTTC; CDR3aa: CASSFGSSYEQYF
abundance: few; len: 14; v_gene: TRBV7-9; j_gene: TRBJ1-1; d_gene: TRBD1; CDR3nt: TGTGCCAGCAGTGAAACCCAGGGGGCCACTGAAGCTTTCTTT; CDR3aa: CASSETQGATEAFF
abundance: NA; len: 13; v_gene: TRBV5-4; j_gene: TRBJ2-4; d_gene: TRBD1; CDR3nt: TGTGCCAGCAGACTCGACAGGGTTGACATTCAGTACTTC; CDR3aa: CASRLDRVDIQYF
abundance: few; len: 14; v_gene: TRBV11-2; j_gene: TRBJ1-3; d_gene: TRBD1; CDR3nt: TGTGCCAGCAGCTTAAGACAGGGGCCAGACACCATATATTTT; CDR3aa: CASSLRQGPDTIYF
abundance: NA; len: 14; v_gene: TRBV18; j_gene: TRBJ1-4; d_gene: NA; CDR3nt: TGTGCCAGCTCACCTCCGGGGATAGAAGAAAAACTGTTTTTT; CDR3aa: CASSPPGIEEKLFF
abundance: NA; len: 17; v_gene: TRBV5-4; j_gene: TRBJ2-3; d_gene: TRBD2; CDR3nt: TGTGCCAGCAGGCCGGGTACGGTAGCGGGAGGCACAGATACGCAGTATTTT; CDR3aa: CASRPGTVAGGTDTQYF
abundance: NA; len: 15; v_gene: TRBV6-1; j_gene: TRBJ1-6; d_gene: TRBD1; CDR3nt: TGTGCCAGCAGTGAAGGGACAGGGAATAATTCACCCCTCCACTTT; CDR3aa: CASSEGTGNNSPLHF
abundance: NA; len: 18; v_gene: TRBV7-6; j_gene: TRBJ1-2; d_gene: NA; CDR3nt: TGTGCCAGCAGCCCACTCTCAGGAGGGACGCAGTCGAAGAATGGCTACACCTTC; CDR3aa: CASSPLSGGTQSKNGYTF
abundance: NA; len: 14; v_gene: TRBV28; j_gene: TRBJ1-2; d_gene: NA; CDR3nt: TGTGCCAGCTCCGTCCCCCGGGGGGGCTATGGCTACACCTTC; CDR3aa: CASSVPRGGYGYTF
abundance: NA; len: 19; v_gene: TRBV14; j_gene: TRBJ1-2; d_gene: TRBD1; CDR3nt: TGTGCCAGCAGCCAAGGATGGGGTAGGGGACAGGGGGAGAACTATGGCTACACCTTC; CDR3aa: CASSQGWGRGQGENYGYTF
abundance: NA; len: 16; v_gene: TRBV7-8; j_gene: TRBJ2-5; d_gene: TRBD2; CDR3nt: TGTGCCAGCAGCGTAGAAGGACTAGCCTACCAAGAGACCCAGTACTTC; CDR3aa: CASSVEGLAYQETQYF
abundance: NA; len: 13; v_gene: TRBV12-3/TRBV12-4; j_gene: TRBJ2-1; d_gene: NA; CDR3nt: TGTGCCAGCAGACTGAGCTCCTACAATGAGCAGTTCTTC; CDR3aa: CASRLSSYNEQFF
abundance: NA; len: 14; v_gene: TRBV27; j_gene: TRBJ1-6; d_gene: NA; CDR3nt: TGTGCCAGCAGTCCGACAGTGAGGAATTCACCCCTCCACTTT; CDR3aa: CASSPTVRNSPLHF
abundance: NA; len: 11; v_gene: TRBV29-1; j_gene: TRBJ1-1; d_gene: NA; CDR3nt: TGCAGCGTCCTCGACTTATCTGAAGCTTTCTTT; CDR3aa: CSVLDLSEAFF
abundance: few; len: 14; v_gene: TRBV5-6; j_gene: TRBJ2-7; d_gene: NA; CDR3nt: TGTGCCAGCAGCCTGGGGCAGGTCTCCTACGAGCAGTACTTC; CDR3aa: CASSLGQVSYEQYF
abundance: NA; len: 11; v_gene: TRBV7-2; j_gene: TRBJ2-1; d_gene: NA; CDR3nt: TGTGCCAGCAGTTCAGCGCGGGCCCTAGTCTTC; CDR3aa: CASSSARALVF
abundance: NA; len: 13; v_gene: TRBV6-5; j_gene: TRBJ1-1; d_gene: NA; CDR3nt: TGTGCCAGCACCATCCCAGCAGGGGCTGAAGCTTTCTTT; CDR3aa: CASTIPAGAEAFF
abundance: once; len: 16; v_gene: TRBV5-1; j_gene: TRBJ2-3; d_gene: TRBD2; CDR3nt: TGCGCCAGCAGCTTGGTGTCTAGCGGGCGCACAGATACGCAGTATTTT; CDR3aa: CASSLVSSGRTDTQYF
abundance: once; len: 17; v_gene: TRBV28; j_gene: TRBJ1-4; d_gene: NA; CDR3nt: TGTGCCAGCAGTTCCAGACAGAGCCGGGCAACTAATGAAAAACTGTTTTTT; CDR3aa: CASSSRQSRATNEKLFF
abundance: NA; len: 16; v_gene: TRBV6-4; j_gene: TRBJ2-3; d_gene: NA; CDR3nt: TGTGCCAGCAGTGAACGATCAGGGGCGACCACAGATACGCAGTATTTT; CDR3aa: CASSERSGATTDTQYF
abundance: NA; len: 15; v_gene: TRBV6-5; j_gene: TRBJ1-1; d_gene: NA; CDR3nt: TGTGCCAGCACCCTTGCTGGGGGCATGAACACTGAAGCTTTCTTT; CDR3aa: CASTLAGGMNTEAFF
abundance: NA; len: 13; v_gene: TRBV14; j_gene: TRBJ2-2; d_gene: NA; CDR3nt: TGTGCCAGCAGAAACACTCAGGCCGGGGAGCTGTTTTTT; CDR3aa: CASRNTQAGELFF
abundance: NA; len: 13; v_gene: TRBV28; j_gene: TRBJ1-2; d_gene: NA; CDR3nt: TGTGCCAGCACCTTATACGGGGACTATGGCTACACCTTC; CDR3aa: CASTLYGDYGYTF
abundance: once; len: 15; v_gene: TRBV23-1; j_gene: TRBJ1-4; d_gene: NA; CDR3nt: TGCGCCAGCAGTCAACGGGAGCAGGGCGGCGAAAAACTGTTTTTT; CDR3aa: CASSQREQGGEKLFF
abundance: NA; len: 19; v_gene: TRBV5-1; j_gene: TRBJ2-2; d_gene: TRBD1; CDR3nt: TGCGCCAGCAGCTTCTCTTTGACAGGGGCATCTAGGAACACCGGGGAGCTGTTTTTT; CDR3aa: CASSFSLTGASRNTGELFF
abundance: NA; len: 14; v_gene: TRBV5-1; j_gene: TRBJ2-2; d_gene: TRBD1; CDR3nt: TGCGCCAGCAGGACAGGGGCGGGCACCGGGGAGCTGTTTTTT; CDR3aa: CASRTGAGTGELFF
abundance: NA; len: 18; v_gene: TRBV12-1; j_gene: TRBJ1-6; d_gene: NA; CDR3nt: TGTGCCAGACGAGGACAGGGAAGGTTGAGCTCCTATAATTCACCCCTCCACTTT; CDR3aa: CARRGQGRLSSYNSPLHF
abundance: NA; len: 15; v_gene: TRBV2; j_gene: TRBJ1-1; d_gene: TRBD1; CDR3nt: TGTGCCAGCAGTAGGACAGGGGTTTGGAACACTGAAGCTTTCTTT; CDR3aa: CASSRTGVWNTEAFF
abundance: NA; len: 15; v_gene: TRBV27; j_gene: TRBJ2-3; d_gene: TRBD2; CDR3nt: TGTGCCAGCAGTTCCTTGGGACTAGCAACAGATACGCAGTATTTT; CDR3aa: CASSSLGLATDTQYF
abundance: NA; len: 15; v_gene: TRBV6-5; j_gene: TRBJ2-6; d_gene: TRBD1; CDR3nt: TGTGCCAGTGGGACAGGGCTTACCGGGGCCAACGTCCTGACTTTC; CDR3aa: CASGTGLTGANVLTF
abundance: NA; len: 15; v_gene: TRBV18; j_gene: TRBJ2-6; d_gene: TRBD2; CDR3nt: TGTGCCAGCTCCCCGGGGGGGCCTGGGGCCAACGTCCTGACTTTC; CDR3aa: CASSPGGPGANVLTF
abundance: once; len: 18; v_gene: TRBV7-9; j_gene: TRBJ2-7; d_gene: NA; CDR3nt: TGTGCCAGCAGCCGGGACAGGGGTGGACTAGCGGCCTTCCACGAGCAGTACTTC; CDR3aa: CASSRDRGGLAAFHEQYF
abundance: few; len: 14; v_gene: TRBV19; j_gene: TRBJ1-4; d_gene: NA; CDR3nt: TGTGCCAGTAGATTGTCAGGTCGAAATGAAAAACTGTTTTTT; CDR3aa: CASRLSGRNEKLFF
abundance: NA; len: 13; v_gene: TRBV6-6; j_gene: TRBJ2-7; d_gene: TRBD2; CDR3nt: TGTGCCAGCAGCCAGGGACTAGTCTACGAGCAGTACTTC; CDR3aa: CASSQGLVYEQYF
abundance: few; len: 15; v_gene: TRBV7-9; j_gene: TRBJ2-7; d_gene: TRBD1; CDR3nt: TGTGCCAGCAGCCTTGGGACAGGCAAGGGGTACGAGCAGTACTTC; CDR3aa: CASSLGTGKGYEQYF
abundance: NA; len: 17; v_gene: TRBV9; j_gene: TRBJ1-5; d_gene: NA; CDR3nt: TGTGCCAGCAGCGTAGGGGGAGGGGCTAATAGCAATCAGCCCCAGCATTTT; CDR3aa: CASSVGGGANSNQPQHF
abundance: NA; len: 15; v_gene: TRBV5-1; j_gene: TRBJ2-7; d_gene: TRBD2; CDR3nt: TGCGCCAGCAGGCCCGGGACTAGCGGATTTTACGAGCAGTACTTC; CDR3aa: CASRPGTSGFYEQYF
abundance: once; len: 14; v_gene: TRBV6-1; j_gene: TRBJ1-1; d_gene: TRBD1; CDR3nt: TGTGCCAGCAGTGAAGTTCTTGGACAGGGAGAGGCTTTCTTT; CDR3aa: CASSEVLGQGEAFF
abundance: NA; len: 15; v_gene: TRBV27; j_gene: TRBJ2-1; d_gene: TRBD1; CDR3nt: TGTGCCAGCAGCCCACAGGGGAAGTCCTACAATGAGCAGTTCTTC; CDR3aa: CASSPQGKSYNEQFF
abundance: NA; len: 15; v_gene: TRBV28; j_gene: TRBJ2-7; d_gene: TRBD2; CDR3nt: TGTGCCAGCAGTTCCCTTAGCGGGAGGGCTCTGGAGCAGTACTTC; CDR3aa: CASSSLSGRALEQYF
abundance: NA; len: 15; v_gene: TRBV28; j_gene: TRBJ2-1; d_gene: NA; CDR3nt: TGTGCCAGCAGTGTAACTACCAGGGTTTACAATGAGCAGTTCTTC; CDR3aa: CASSVTTRVYNEQFF
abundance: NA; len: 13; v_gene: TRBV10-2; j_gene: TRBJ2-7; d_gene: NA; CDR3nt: TGCGCCAGCAGATCCGGAGGATCCTACGAGCAGTACTTC; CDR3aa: CASRSGGSYEQYF
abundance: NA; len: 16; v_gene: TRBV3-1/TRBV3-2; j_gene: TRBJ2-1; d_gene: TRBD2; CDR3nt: TGTGCCAGCAGCCTTTTAGCGGGGAGCTCCTACAATGAGCAGTTCTTC; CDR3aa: CASSLLAGSSYNEQFF
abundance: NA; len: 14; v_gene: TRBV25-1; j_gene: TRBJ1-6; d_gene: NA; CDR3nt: TGTGCCAGCAGTGAACAGGGAGGCAATTCACCCCTCCACTTT; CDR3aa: CASSEQGGNSPLHF
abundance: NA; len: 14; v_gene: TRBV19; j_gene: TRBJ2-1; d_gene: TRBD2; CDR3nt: TGTGCCAGTATGGTGGCGGGAGGGTACAATGAGCAGTTCTTC; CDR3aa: CASMVAGGYNEQFF
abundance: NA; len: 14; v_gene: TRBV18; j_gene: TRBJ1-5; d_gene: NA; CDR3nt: TGTGCCAGCTCATCCACAGGTGGCAATCAGCCCCAGCATTTT; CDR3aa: CASSSTGGNQPQHF
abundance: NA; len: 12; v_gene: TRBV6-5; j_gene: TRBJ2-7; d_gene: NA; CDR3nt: TGTGCCAGCAACCAACAGACTAGAGAGCAGTACTTC; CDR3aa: CASNQQTREQYF
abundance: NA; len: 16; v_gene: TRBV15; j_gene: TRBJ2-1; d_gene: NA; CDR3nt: TGTGCCACCAGCACCCCCCGGTCGACAGATTACAATGAGCAGTTCTTC; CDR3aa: CATSTPRSTDYNEQFF